Listed below are T cell receptor beta chains from one sample, sequenced in a study of neoadjuvant anti-PD-1 for oral cavity cancer. TCRdb's table, derived via immunoSEQ multiplex PCR, lists solely in-frame clones and lacks some. The data contain 6,700 or so clones, around 73% of them singletons. The starting material was PBMCs, obtained before nivolumab (anti-PD-1) treatment. The origin of the receptors is a person aged 35 to 85 with oral cavity squamous cell carcinoma. CDR3s include the opening cysteine and the closing phenylalanine or tryptophan. The order of the fields is clone size, V gene, D gene, J gene, CDR3 protein, CDR3 DNA. The D gene is left open where the match is weak. Only some rows state a clone size, as once, few, many or a class for expanded clones.

clone_size: NA; v_call: TRBV7-2; d_call: NA; j_call: TRBJ1-6; cdr3_aa: CASSLQGPYNSPLHF; cdr3_nt: TGTGCCAGCAGCTTACAGGGGCCCTATAATTCACCCCTCCACTTT
clone_size: NA; v_call: TRBV7-9; d_call: TRBD1; j_call: TRBJ2-7; cdr3_aa: CASSSQSTRQGTYEQYF; cdr3_nt: TGTGCCAGCAGCTCTCAAAGCACACGACAGGGGACCTACGAGCAGTACTTC
clone_size: NA; v_call: TRBV9; d_call: NA; j_call: TRBJ2-3; cdr3_aa: CASSEGGADGTDTQYF; cdr3_nt: TGTGCCAGCAGCGAGGGGGGGGCTGATGGCACAGATACGCAGTATTTT
clone_size: NA; v_call: TRBV5-6; d_call: NA; j_call: TRBJ1-2; cdr3_aa: CASSSLAGPNGYTF; cdr3_nt: TGTGCCAGCAGCTCACTTGCAGGACCGAATGGCTACACCTTC
clone_size: NA; v_call: TRBV2; d_call: NA; j_call: TRBJ1-2; cdr3_aa: CASSDLTKNNYGYTF; cdr3_nt: TGTGCCAGCAGTGATCTCACAAAGAATAACTATGGCTACACCTTC
clone_size: NA; v_call: TRBV6-5; d_call: NA; j_call: TRBJ1-1; cdr3_aa: CASSRGRNMNTEAFF; cdr3_nt: TGTGCCAGCAGCCGAGGACGGAATATGAACACTGAAGCTTTCTTT
clone_size: NA; v_call: TRBV20-1; d_call: NA; j_call: TRBJ1-2; cdr3_aa: CSARVAGGYTF; cdr3_nt: TGCAGTGCTAGAGTGGCCGGCGGCTACACCTTC
clone_size: NA; v_call: TRBV4-1; d_call: TRBD1; j_call: TRBJ2-2; cdr3_aa: CASSPRPGQGSGELFF; cdr3_nt: TGCGCCAGCAGCCCTCGCCCGGGACAGGGGTCCGGGGAGCTGTTTTTT
clone_size: NA; v_call: TRBV19; d_call: NA; j_call: TRBJ2-3; cdr3_aa: CASSMNAVSDTQYF; cdr3_nt: TGTGCCAGTAGTATGAATGCAGTTTCAGATACGCAGTATTTT
clone_size: NA; v_call: TRBV5-4; d_call: NA; j_call: TRBJ2-3; cdr3_aa: CASSRMTDTQYF; cdr3_nt: TGTGCCAGCAGCCGGATGACAGATACGCAGTATTTT
clone_size: NA; v_call: TRBV25-1; d_call: NA; j_call: TRBJ2-1; cdr3_aa: CASTLVQPPGLPYNEQFF; cdr3_nt: TGTGCCAGCACCCTCGTGCAACCCCCGGGACTCCCATACAATGAGCAGTTCTTC
clone_size: few; v_call: TRBV19; d_call: NA; j_call: TRBJ1-4; cdr3_aa: CASSIGGKEKLFF; cdr3_nt: TGTGCCAGTAGTATAGGCGGGAAGGAAAAACTGTTTTTT